This T cell receptor beta chain was recorded in a study of control samples from healthy donors and cancer patients. From germline, CDR1 is SGHRS and CDR2 YFSETQ. The CDR3 has 14 residues. With V trimmed by 4 bases and J by 6 bases, 8 bases remained unmatched. Profiled with immunoSEQ multiplex PCR; TCRdb holds only in-frame clones, not every one. This sample has about 170,000 clones, with about nine tenths found just once. The V and J genes are TRBV5-1 and TRBJ1-2; 8 nucleotides align to TRBD1. What was sequenced was blood. The sequence came from a woman aged 40 to 50 in good health. The CDR3 DNA is TGCGCCAGCAGCCCACCGACAGGGGCTCATGGCTACACCTTC. It translates to CASSPPTGAHGYTF.